These T cell receptor beta chains were read from a single sample in a study of shared clonotypes between healthy human individuals. Sequenced by immunoSEQ multiplex PCR; TCRdb stores in-frame clones only, minus some. Among about 2.4 million clones listed, approximately 93% were seen once. The material sequenced was naive CD4+ T cells from PBMCs. The receptors come from a man between 18 and 29 years old in good health. Some clones in this sample may be carry-over from other donors' samples. Each CDR3 is given with its conserved first and last residue. Each record gives: D gene, V gene, J gene, clone size, CDR3 protein, CDR3 DNA. A D gene is named only where the DNA matches it firmly. Only some rows state a clone size, as once, few, many or a class for expanded clones.

>-|TRBV5-6|TRBJ2-7|-
CASSFYGPAYEQYF
TGTGCCAGCAGCTTCTACGGGCCGGCTTACGAGCAGTACTTC
>-|TRBV7-3|TRBJ2-2|-
CASSLTPGDAATGELFF
TGTGCCAGCAGCTTAACCCCCGGGGATGCGGCCACCGGGGAGCTGTTTTTT
>-|TRBV30|TRBJ1-1|-
CAWDKGLQGDTEAFF
TGTGCCTGGGACAAGGGTTTACAGGGAGACACTGAAGCTTTCTTT
>-|TRBV27|TRBJ2-7|-
CASSLSGLAPIYEQYF
TGTGCCAGCAGTTTATCGGGTCTAGCTCCGATCTACGAGCAGTACTTC
>-|TRBV7-2|TRBJ1-1|once
CASSLVPGVATEAFF
TGTGCCAGCAGCTTAGTACCGGGGGTGGCCACTGAAGCTTTCTTT
>TRBD1|TRBV5-1|TRBJ2-1|-
CASSLAGTGGLDEQFF
TGCGCCAGCAGCTTGGCAGGTACAGGGGGCTTGGATGAGCAGTTCTTC
>-|TRBV5-4|TRBJ1-1|-
CASSLGRQNTEAFF
TGTGCCAGCAGCTTGGGGCGGCAGAACACTGAAGCTTTCTTT
>-|TRBV4-2|TRBJ2-7|-
CASSQGSGPYEQYF
TGTGCCAGCAGCCAAGGGAGCGGGCCATACGAGCAGTACTTC
>-|TRBV28|TRBJ1-3|-
CASSLNGISGNTIYF
TGTGCCAGCAGTTTAAACGGGATCTCTGGAAACACCATATATTTT
>TRBD2|TRBV5-1|TRBJ2-1|-
CASSFGAGAHNEQFF
TGCGCCAGCAGCTTTGGGGCGGGAGCCCACAATGAGCAGTTCTTC
>-|TRBV5-1|TRBJ2-7|-
CASSLASGSVSYEQYF
TGCGCCAGCAGCTTGGCCTCGGGAAGCGTATCCTACGAGCAGTACTTC
>-|TRBV7-3|TRBJ2-2|-
CASSPEGGGELFF
TGTGCCAGCAGCCCGGAGGGGGGCGGGGAGCTGTTTTTT
>TRBD2|TRBV2|TRBJ2-5|-
CASSPMTSGETQYF
TGTGCCAGCAGCCCCATGACTAGCGGAGAGACCCAGTACTTC
>TRBD2|TRBV19|TRBJ2-5|-
CASSMLRLAGVETQYF
TGTGCCAGTAGTATGCTACGGCTAGCGGGAGTTGAGACCCAGTACTTC
>-|TRBV28|TRBJ1-3|-
CASSLGGGYGNTIYF
TGTGCCAGCAGTTTGGGGGGCGGTTATGGAAACACCATATATTTT